One sample yielded the 2 T cell receptor beta chains listed below, sequenced in a study of cytomegalovirus exposure and HLA in healthy donors. The study ran its PCR with 60 Vbeta and 13 Jbeta primers. Sequenced by immunoSEQ multiplex PCR; TCRdb stores in-frame clones only, minus some. The profile shows approximately 150,000 clones, around 73% of them singletons. Sequenced material: PBMCs. These receptors were obtained from a woman aged 18 to 35 in good health and CMV-seronegative.

The chain uses TRBV9 and TRBJ1-1; D perhaps matches TRBD1 (6 bases). The germline V gene encodes CDR1 SGDLS and CDR2 YYNGEE. V was pared by 2 bases and J by 11 bases, with 22 bases between. The CDR3 runs 15 residues. The CDR3 protein is CASSVGTSSLEGAFF. The CDR3 nucleotides are TGTGCCAGCAGCGTCGGGACAAGCTCGCTTGAGGGGGCTTTCTTT. Full variable domain (missing parts from reference TRBV9 and TRBJ1-1): DSGVTQTPKHLITATGQRVTLRCSPRSGDLSVYWYQQSLDQGLQFLIQYYNGEERAKGNILERFSAQQFPDLHSELNLSSLELGDSALYFCASSVGTSSLEGAFFGQGTRLTVV.

The chain has TRBV11-2 and TRBJ1-5; possibly TRBD1 for D (6 bases). Per the germline V gene, CDR1 is SGHAT and CDR2 is FQNNGV. The length of the CDR3 is 15 residues. The ends were cut back, 0 bases at V and 2 bases at J, with 8 bases in the middle. As DNA, the CDR3 is TGTGCCAGCAGCTTAGAGGCAGGGGGCAATCAGCCCCAGCATTTT. This encodes CASSLEAGGNQPQHF.